The entry below gives a single TCR beta chain sequence along with its context. The antigen is unknown. Trimming cost V 0 bases and J 2 bases, with 7 bases left between them. Germline loops: CDR1 MNHNY, CDR2 SVGAGI (reference sequence). The CDR3 loop spans 14 amino acids. Run at survey level, the immunoSEQ assay was version v3.0. The repertoire was sequenced with immunoSEQ multiplex PCR; TCRdb's copy has only in-frame clones and lacks some. The table includes under 20,000 clones, 80% detected once. This entry is derived from a study of long-term antiretroviral therapy in people with HIV. Findings and limits, study-wide: Sampling of blood ran from 2004 to 2017, and older ART regimens were possibly in use.

The sample in question was unsorted PBMCs, obtained 0.2 years after starting antiretroviral therapy. The sequence came from a woman aged 40 to 50 with HIV. The J gene is TRBJ1-1, the V gene TRBV6-6; D is unclear. The CDR3 protein is CASSYSTVNTEAFF. The CDR3 DNA sequence: TGTGCCAGCAGTTACTCGACGGTTAACACTGAAGCTTTCTTT.